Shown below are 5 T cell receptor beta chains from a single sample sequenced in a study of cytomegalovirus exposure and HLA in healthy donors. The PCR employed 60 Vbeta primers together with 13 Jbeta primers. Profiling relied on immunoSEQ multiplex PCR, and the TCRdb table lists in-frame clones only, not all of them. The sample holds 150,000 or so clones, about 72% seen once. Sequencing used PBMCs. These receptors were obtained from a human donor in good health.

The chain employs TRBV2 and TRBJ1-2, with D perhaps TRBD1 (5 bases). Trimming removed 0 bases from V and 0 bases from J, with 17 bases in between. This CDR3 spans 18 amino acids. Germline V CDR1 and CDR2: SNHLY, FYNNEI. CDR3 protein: CASSEALGGDATNYGYTF. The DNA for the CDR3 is TGTGCCAGCAGTGAAGCGCTTGGAGGGGACGCGACTAACTATGGCTACACCTTC.

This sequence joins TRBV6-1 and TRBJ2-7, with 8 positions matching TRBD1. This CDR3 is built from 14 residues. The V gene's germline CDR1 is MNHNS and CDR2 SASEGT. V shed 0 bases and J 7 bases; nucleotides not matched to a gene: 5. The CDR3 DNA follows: TGTGCCAGCAGTGAAGCGCAGGGGGCACAAGAGCAGTACTTC. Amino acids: CASSEAQGAQEQYF.

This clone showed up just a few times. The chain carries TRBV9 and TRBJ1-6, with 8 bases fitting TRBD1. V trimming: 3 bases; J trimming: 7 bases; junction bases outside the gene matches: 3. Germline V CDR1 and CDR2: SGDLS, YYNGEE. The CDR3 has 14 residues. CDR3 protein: CASSGTGRNSPLHF. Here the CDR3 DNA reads TGTGCCAGCAGCGGGACAGGGCGAAATTCACCCCTCCACTTT.

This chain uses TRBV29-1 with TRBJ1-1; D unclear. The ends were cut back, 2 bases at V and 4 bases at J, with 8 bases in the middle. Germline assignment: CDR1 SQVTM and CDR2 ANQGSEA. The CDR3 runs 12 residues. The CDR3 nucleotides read TGCAGCGTTGAATTCTCCCCCACTGAAGCTTTCTTT. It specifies CSVEFSPTEAFF.

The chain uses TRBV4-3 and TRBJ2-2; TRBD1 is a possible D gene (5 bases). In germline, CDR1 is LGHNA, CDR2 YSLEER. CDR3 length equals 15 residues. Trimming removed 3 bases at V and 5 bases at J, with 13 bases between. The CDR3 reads CASSQTGPGTGELFF. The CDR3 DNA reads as TGCGCCAGCAGCCAGACTGGTCCAGGGACCGGGGAGCTGTTTTTT.